This passage covers 7 T cell receptor beta chains from one sample sequenced in a study of molecular identifiers for immune sequencing clone quantification. A single record per CDR3 protein comes from TCRdb applying MiXCR to the PCR reads. The repertoire has 85,000 to 120,000 distinct CDR3 sequences, under 40% of them found once; the top ten carry roughly 9.3%. Material: naive CD8+ T cells from blood, with Jurkat cell RNA spiked in. Subset described: FACS-sorted CD8+CD4-CCR7+CD45RA+ naive T cells. The receptors stem from a human donor in good health. Some libraries in this study had Jurkat cell RNA spiked in.

This chain connects TRBV19 to TRBJ1-1; a possible D gene is TRBD1 (5 bases). Germline CDR1 LNHDA, CDR2 SQIVND (reference sequence). The V end lost 11 bases, the J end lost 7 bases, and 11 bases lay between the germline ends. This CDR3 is 10 amino acids long. The CDR3 spells CAGRQFEAFF. CDR3 sequence (DNA): TGTGCCGGAAGACAGTTTGAAGCTTTCTTT.

This clonotype was found many times. This chain uses TRBV20-1 with TRBJ1-1; no clear D. The CDR3 runs to 15 residues. V was pared by 3 bases and J by 0 bases, with 14 bases between. Looked up from germline, CDR1 is DFQATT and CDR2 is SNEGSKA (reference sequence). CDR3 amino acids: CSARAMEGMNTEAFF. Written as DNA, the CDR3 is TGCAGTGCTAGGGCGATGGAGGGCATGAACACTGAAGCTTTCTTT.

The gene calls are TRBV14 and TRBJ1-3, with no clear D. Germline CDR1 is SGHDN and CDR2 is FVKESK. V was clipped by 2 bases and J by 4 bases, with 15 bases between them. The length of the CDR3 is 16 residues. CDR3 bases: TGTGCCAGCAGCCAAAGGGCAAACCCTTGGGGAAACACCATATATTTT. Encoded protein: CASSQRANPWGNTIYF.

This clonotype was counted between two and nine times. The rearrangement joins TRBV6-2 or TRBV6-3 to TRBJ2-7; maybe TRBD2 (7 bases). Trimming removed 2 bases at V and 7 bases at J, with 18 bases between. Germline values: CDR1 MNHEY, CDR2 SVGEGT. CDR3 length equals 15 residues. CDR3 DNA: TGTGCCAGCAGTTACGCGATGGCGGGGGCCGGGGAGCAGTACTTC. Translated: CASSYAMAGAGEQYF.

In the case of this clonotype: Being one base from a much bigger clone, this may be a read error. Because it lacks the conserved phenylalanine or tryptophan at the end, this CDR3 is likely a read error. The chain couples TRBV19 to TRBJ1-1; no firm D call. The CDR3 extends over 13 amino acids. The V end lost 5 bases, the J end lost 0 bases, and 7 bases lay between the germline ends. Germline V gene sequence: CDR1 LNHDA, CDR2 SQIVND (reference sequence). CDR3 in amino acids: CASSYTLNTEAFY. In nucleotides, the CDR3 is TGTGCCAGTAGTTACACACTGAACACTGAAGCTTTCTAT.

As concerns this clonotype: It is likely a read error, because the conserved phenylalanine at the end of the CDR3 is missing. The V and J genes are TRBV28 and TRBJ2-2; D is undetermined. Germline CDR1 and CDR2: MDHEN and SYDVKM. V was clipped by 2 bases and J by 8 bases, with 9 bases between them. This CDR3 comprises 13 residues. CDR3 residues: CASSLPGVGELFI. CDR3 coding DNA: TGTGCCAGCAGTTTACCTGGAGTAGGGGAGCTGTTTATT.

Only a few counts were recorded for this clonotype. This chain links TRBV5-1 with TRBJ2-7; D perhaps matches TRBD1 (5 bases). The CDR3 runs 14 residues. The germline CDR1 and CDR2 sequences are SGHRS and YFSETQ. Trimming shortened V by 0 bases and J by 3 bases, and 10 bases separated the two germline ends. The CDR3 DNA reads TGCGCCAGCAGCTTGGAGGGGCACCGCTACGAGCAGTACTTC. It encodes CASSLEGHRYEQYF.